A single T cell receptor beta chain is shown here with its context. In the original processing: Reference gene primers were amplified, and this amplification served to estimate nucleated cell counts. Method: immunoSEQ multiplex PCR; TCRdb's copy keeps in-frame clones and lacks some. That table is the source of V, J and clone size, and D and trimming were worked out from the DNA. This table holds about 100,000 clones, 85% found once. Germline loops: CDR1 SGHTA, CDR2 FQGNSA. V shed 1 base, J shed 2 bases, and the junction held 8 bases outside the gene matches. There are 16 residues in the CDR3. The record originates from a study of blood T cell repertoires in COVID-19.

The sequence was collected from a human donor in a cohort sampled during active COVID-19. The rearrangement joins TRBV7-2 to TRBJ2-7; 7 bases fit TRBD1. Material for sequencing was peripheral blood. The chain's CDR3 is CASSLEGGRVTYEQYF. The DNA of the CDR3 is TGTGCCAGCAGCTTAGAAGGGGGCAGGGTTACCTACGAGCAGTACTTC. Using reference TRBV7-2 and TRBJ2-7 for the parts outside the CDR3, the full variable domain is GAGVSQSPSNKVTEKGKDVELRCDPISGHTALYWYRQSLGQGLEFLIYFQGNSAPDKSGLPSDRFSAERTGGSVSTLTIQRTQQEDSAVYLCASSLEGGRVTYEQYFGPGTRLTVT.